Each of the 12 T cell receptor beta chains below was sequenced from the same sample in a study of blood T cells in healthy people across ages. A sample-barcoded 5' primer and a J-beta primer mix were used in a second PCR of roughly 7 to 12 cycles. TCRdb reprocessed the 5' RACE reads with MiXCR, giving one entry per CDR3 protein. The sample records around 1,800,000 distinct CDR3 sequences, 30% to 40% being singletons. The sequencing input was blood. These receptors were collected from a human donor in good health.

This clonotype was recorded a few times. The chain links TRBV3-1 to TRBJ1-1; no clear D. The germline gives CDR1 LGHDT, CDR2 YNNKEL (reference sequence). V shed 5 bases and J shed 4 bases, with 11 bases lying between them. This CDR3 is 13 amino acids long. CDR3 sequence reads: CASSGWVSTEAFF. The CDR3 bases are TGTGCCAGCAGCGGTTGGGTAAGCACTGAAGCTTTCTTT.

The V call is TRBV7-2, the J call TRBJ2-1; 16 bases align to TRBD2. The germline V gene has CDR1 SGHTA and CDR2 FQGNSA. V lost 2 bases, J lost 9 bases, and 13 bases stayed unmatched. CDR3 size: 19 residues. DNA for the CDR3: TGTGCCAGCAGCTTAAGGCGGTTGGGACTAGCGGGGGGGGTTGGTGAGCAGTTCTTC. This codes for CASSLRRLGLAGGVGEQFF.

This chain uses TRBV7-8 with TRBJ1-1, with 10 bases lining up with TRBD1. The germline gives CDR1 SGHVS, CDR2 FQNEAQ. This CDR3 comprises 14 residues. V was clipped by 4 bases and J by 6 bases; unmatched bases: 5. The DNA for the CDR3 is TGTGCCAGCAGCTCGACAGGGGGCGTTGCTGAAGCTTTCTTT. This sequence encodes CASSSTGGVAEAFF.

The CDR3 loop is CASSQVLAGEGDEQFF. The CDR3 region has the DNA TGCGCCAGCAGCCAAGTGCTAGCGGGGGAGGGGGATGAGCAGTTCTTC. The chain has TRBV4-3 and TRBJ2-1; 10 bases match TRBD2. V was clipped by 1 base and J by 8 bases; unmatched bases: 8. CDR1 is LGHNA, CDR2 YSLEER, per germline. The CDR3 has 16 amino acids.

This clonotype was observed once. V and J are TRBV6-6 and TRBJ1-2, with TRBD1 identical over 7 bases. The CDR3 spans 14 residues. CDR1 is MNHNY, CDR2 SVGAGI, per germline (reference sequence). The J segment lost 3 bases and the V segment lost 7 bases, leaving 8 bases of the junction unmatched. Written as DNA, the CDR3 is TGTGCCAGCACCCAGGGACAGTCTTACTATGGCTACACCTTC. As protein: CASTQGQSYYGYTF.

The chain uses TRBV7-2 and TRBJ1-6; D possibly corresponds to TRBD1 (5 bases). Per germline, CDR1 SGHTA and CDR2 FQGNSA. The V gene lost 3 bases and the J gene lost 8 bases, with 11 bases spanning the gap. The CDR3 extends over 14 amino acids. CDR3 sequence (DNA): TGTGCCAGCAGCTTTAGGAGGGGAGATTCACCCCTCCACTTT. It is translated as CASSFRRGDSPLHF.

The chain carries TRBV11-3 and TRBJ2-1, with 10 bases matching TRBD2. The germline gives CDR1 SGHNT, CDR2 YENEEA. The CDR3 runs to 17 residues. The V gene end was trimmed by 5 bases and the J gene end by 3 bases; junction bases not matched to a gene: 10. This CDR3 reads CASSHQGLAQNYNEQFF. CDR3 nucleotide sequence: TGTGCCAGCAGCCACCAGGGACTAGCGCAAAACTACAATGAGCAGTTCTTC.

This clonotype was picked up a small number of times. The V gene is TRBV4-1, the J gene TRBJ2-1; D is perhaps TRBD1 (6 bases). This CDR3 comprises 17 residues. V lost 4 bases and J lost 0, with 16 bases in between. Germline lookup yields CDR1 MGHRA and CDR2 YSYEKL. As DNA, the CDR3 is TGCGCCAGCAGCCCCCAATGGACAGATAGCTCCTACAATGAGCAGTTCTTC. Amino acids: CASSPQWTDSSYNEQFF.

The V and J genes are TRBV29-1 and TRBJ2-5; D might be TRBD1 or TRBD2, each matching 6 bases. V was clipped by 1 base and J by 0 bases, with 9 bases between them. Germline loops: CDR1 SQVTM, CDR2 ANQGSEA. This CDR3 contains 14 residues. Here the CDR3 DNA reads TGCAGCGTTGAAGGGGGGGCGTACCAAGAGACCCAGTACTTC. Translating it yields CSVEGGAYQETQYF. The whole variable domain, filled in from reference TRBV29-1 and TRBJ2-5, reads SAVISQKPSRDICQRGTSLTIQCQVDSQVTMMFWYRQQPGQSLTLIATANQGSEATYESGFVIDKFPISRPNLTFSTLTVSNMSPEDSSIYLCSVEGGAYQETQYFGPGTRLLVL.

This rearrangement joins TRBV29-1 to TRBJ2-7; 10 nucleotides line up with TRBD1. CDR1 is SQVTM, CDR2 ANQGSEA, per germline. V lost 4 bases to trimming and J lost 2 bases; unmatched junction nucleotides: 5. The CDR3 sequence is 14 residues long. The CDR3 here is CSVGGTGDTYEQYF. The CDR3 DNA reads TGCAGCGTTGGGGGGACAGGGGACACCTACGAGCAGTACTTC.

This clonotype was seen more than once but under ten times. The chain couples TRBV3-1 to TRBJ1-2; 7 positions agree with TRBD1. The germline CDR1 and CDR2 sequences are LGHDT and YNNKEL (reference sequence). V shed 4 bases, J shed 8 bases, and the junction held 10 bases outside the gene matches. The CDR3 is 14 residues long. The CDR3 protein is CASSRSLGQSGYTF. Here the CDR3 DNA reads TGTGCCAGCAGCCGGAGTTTGGGACAGAGCGGCTACACCTTC.

This clonotype was seen more than once but under ten times. The chain links TRBV15 to TRBJ2-7; D remains unclear. The CDR3 is 18 residues long. Germline V gene data show CDR1 as LNHNV and CDR2 as YYDKDF (reference sequence). V shed 3 bases and J shed 0 bases, with 21 bases lying between them. CDR3 residues: CATSSGSSVKGVSYEQYF. CDR3 coding DNA: TGTGCCACCAGCAGCGGTTCGTCCGTTAAGGGCGTCTCCTACGAGCAGTACTTC.